The 27 T cell receptor beta chains below were found in one sample sequenced in a study of T cells in Graves' hyperthyroidism and ophthalmopathy. There were TCR beta CDR3 regions amplified from RNA transcripts. Carried out on the TCR CDR3, a first-round RT-PCR used the HTBI primer set. TCRdb ran MiXCR on the multiplex PCR reads and lists one entry per CDR3 protein. The table lists some 650,000 distinct CDR3 sequences, approximately 15% of them singletons, with roughly 3.4% in the top ten. Sequences were obtained from blood. The receptors here all came from a woman between 35 and 50 years old with Graves' ophthalmopathy.

CDR3 sequence (DNA): TGTGCCAGCAACCCGGGCCTATCCCCGGAGCTGTTTTTT. This codes for CASNPGLSPELFF. The chain couples TRBV2 to TRBJ2-2, with no clear D. The CDR3 runs 13 residues. CDR1 SNHLY and CDR2 FYNNEI come from the germline V gene. With 7 bases removed from V and 10 bases from J, the gap between germline ends came to 16 bases.

This clonotype has at least ten counts. This chain links TRBV12-3 or TRBV12-4 with TRBJ1-1; possible D gene TRBD1, 6 bases. There are 15 residues in the CDR3. Trimming left V 2 bases short and J 1 base short, with 11 bases between. The CDR3 reads CASSLSWGQNTEAFF. The CDR3 DNA follows: TGTGCCAGCAGTTTAAGTTGGGGGCAGAACACTGAAGCTTTCTTT.

This clonotype has a count of ten or more. The genes are TRBV5-1 and TRBJ1-2, with D unclear. The CDR3 has 13 amino acids. Germline CDR1 reads SGHRS; CDR2 reads YFSETQ. Trimming took 1 base from V and 7 from J, leaving 11 bases between them. The CDR3 sequence: CASSLWQDGGYTF. The CDR3 region has the DNA TGCGCCAGCAGCTTGTGGCAGGACGGTGGCTACACCTTC.

The chain uses TRBV6-5 and TRBJ2-7, with D perhaps matching TRBD1 or TRBD2 (6 bases each). This CDR3 is 16 amino acids long. Germline V gene lookup returns CDR1 MNHEY and CDR2 SVGAGI. V lost 3 bases and J lost 1, with 16 bases in between. CDR3 loop: CASSYSGGASSYEQYF. For the CDR3, the DNA is TGTGCCAGCAGTTATTCCGGGGGCGCGTCTTCCTACGAGCAGTACTTC.

In its sample, this clonotype was seen many times. V usage is TRBV3-1 and J usage is TRBJ2-1; D might be TRBD1 (5 bases). Between the trimmed V and J ends, which lost 1 base and 1 base, there was a span of 17 bases. CDR1 is LGHDT, CDR2 YNNKEL, per germline (reference sequence). CDR3 length: 18 residues. The CDR3 nucleotides read TGTGCCAGCAGCCAAGGGGGCTGGGCAGGGAATTCCTACAATGAGCAGTTCTTC. This translates into CASSQGGWAGNSYNEQFF.

The V gene is TRBV7-9, the J gene TRBJ1-2; tentatively, D is TRBD1 (6 bases). The V end was cut by 1 base, the J end by 1 base, with 13 bases between. The CDR3 is made up of 16 amino acids. Germline-derived CDR1 and CDR2 are SEHNR and FQNEAQ (reference sequence). CDR3 in DNA: TGTGCCAGCAGCTTAGGGACAGAGCTTTATAACTATGGCTACACCTTC. Translation: CASSLGTELYNYGYTF.

This clonotype was counted many times. The V gene is TRBV7-3, the J gene TRBJ2-1, with 7 bases aligning to TRBD2. This CDR3 region has 16 residues. J was trimmed by 3 bases and V by 1 base; bases with no gene match: 6. Germline CDR1 reads SGHTA; CDR2 reads FQGTGA. The CDR3 bases are TGTGCCAGCAGCTTAATGGCGGGAGCGAACTACAATGAGCAGTTCTTC. Translating gives CASSLMAGANYNEQFF.

There are many counts of this clonotype. The V call is TRBV11-2, the J call TRBJ2-3, with a possible D match to TRBD2 (6 bases). Trimming pared 1 base from V and 0 bases from J, leaving 8 bases between. This CDR3 has 15 residues. CDR1 is SGHAT and CDR2 is FQNNGV in the germline V gene. The DNA of the CDR3 is TGTGCCAGCAGCTTAGTACTAGCTAGCACAGATACGCAGTATTTT. Its protein is CASSLVLASTDTQYF.

In its sample, this clonotype was seen many times. The V gene is TRBV28, the J gene TRBJ2-3; perhaps TRBD2 as D (5 bases). The CDR3 loop spans 16 amino acids. V was trimmed by 5 bases and J by 0 bases, leaving 15 bases between them. In germline, CDR1 is MDHEN, CDR2 SYDVKM. CDR3 nucleotide sequence: TGTGCCAGCAGTCTCCGCCGGCTAGCCAGCACAGATACGCAGTATTTT. Its translation: CASSLRRLASTDTQYF.

Many counts were recorded for this clonotype. This chain links TRBV11-2 with TRBJ1-4; no firm D call. The CDR3 runs to 14 residues. Trimming left V 3 bases short and J 1 base short, with 6 bases between. In germline, CDR1 is SGHAT, CDR2 FQNNGV. CDR3 sequence: CASSFLGTNEKLFF. The CDR3 coding sequence is TGTGCCAGCAGCTTTTTGGGAACTAATGAAAAACTGTTTTTT.

This clonotype was counted at least ten times. The chain has TRBV7-6 and TRBJ2-5; D ambiguous. The germline V and J ends were trimmed by 3 bases and 5 bases, with 10 bases remaining between them. The germline V gene has CDR1 SGHVS and CDR2 FNYEAQ. This CDR3 is built from 13 residues. The CDR3 DNA sequence: TGTGCCAGCAGCTTCACTCAACTCGAGACCCAGTACTTC. It encodes CASSFTQLETQYF.

In this sample, this clonotype turned up a few times. This sequence joins TRBV12-3 or TRBV12-4 and TRBJ1-6, with a weak D call TRBD1 (6 bases). The CDR3 has 16 amino acids. Trimming took off 5 bases at V and 8 bases at J, with 19 bases between the two ends. CDR3 region: CASSPRGAGFDSPLHF. The DNA of the CDR3 is TGTGCCAGCAGTCCGAGGGGGGCAGGGTTTGATTCACCCCTCCACTTT.

The genes are TRBV20-1 and TRBJ2-1; tentatively, D is TRBD2 (6 bases). In germline, CDR1 is DFQATT, CDR2 SNEGSKA (reference sequence). The CDR3 spans 12 residues. The V and J ends lost 6 bases and 10 bases respectively, with 16 bases between them. The CDR3 DNA follows: TGCAGTGCCCTGGGGACTGGGAAAGAGCAGTTCTTC. This encodes CSALGTGKEQFF.

This clonotype showed up many times. The rearrangement links TRBV20-1 to TRBJ1-4; D unresolved. The germline V and J ends were trimmed by 1 base and 4 bases, with 13 bases remaining between them. The germline V gene has CDR1 DFQATT and CDR2 SNEGSKA (reference sequence). This CDR3 is 15 amino acids long. The CDR3 DNA sequence: TGCAGTGCTAGAGCCCCGACACCGATTAATGAAAAACTGTTTTTT. This gives the protein CSARAPTPINEKLFF.

This clonotype was seen only a few times. The chain uses TRBV19 and TRBJ2-1, with 16 bases fitting TRBD2. CDR1 and CDR2 (germline): LNHDA, SQIVND (reference sequence). Trimming took 9 bases from V and 7 from J; bases not matched to a gene: 9. The CDR3 runs to 16 residues. The DNA for the CDR3 is TGTGCCAGCACCGGGACTAGCGGGGGGGCCAGGAATGAGCAGTTCTTC. It codes for CASTGTSGGARNEQFF.

This clonotype was seen ten or more times. The V and J genes are TRBV28 and TRBJ1-5; no firm D call. V lost 3 bases, J lost 8 bases, and 17 bases lay in between. The CDR3 consists of 15 residues. The germline V gene encodes CDR1 MDHEN and CDR2 SYDVKM. Written as DNA, the CDR3 is TGTGCCAGCAGTTTGGTTTCGGGCAGTATTAAGCCCCAGCATTTT. Its protein product is CASSLVSGSIKPQHF.

This clonotype was observed a few times. The chain joins TRBV6-5 to TRBJ1-1; D gene uncertain. This CDR3 has 15 residues. Between the trimmed V and J ends, which lost 2 bases and 0 bases, there was a span of 10 bases. Germline values: CDR1 MNHEY, CDR2 SVGAGI. The CDR3 DNA reads as TGTGCCAGCAGTTACGGATACAGCCTGAACACTGAAGCTTTCTTT. Amino acids: CASSYGYSLNTEAFF.

The V gene is TRBV20-1, the J gene TRBJ2-7; D could derive from TRBD1 or TRBD2 (6 bases each). Trimming shortened V by 8 bases and J by 0 bases, and 17 bases separated the two germline ends. The CDR3 runs 14 residues. The germline CDR1 and CDR2 sequences are DFQATT and SNEGSKA (reference sequence). In nucleotides, the CDR3 is TGCAGTACCCTCCTGGGGGGCTTCTCCTACGAGCAGTACTTC. Its protein is CSTLLGGFSYEQYF.

This clonotype came up many times. The gene calls are TRBV2 and TRBJ1-2, with 10 bases aligning to TRBD1. With V trimmed by 10 bases and J by 4 bases, 27 bases remained unmatched. CDR1 and CDR2 (germline): SNHLY, FYNNEI. The CDR3 consists of 20 residues. CDR3 residues: CANPLDAPGTGAQGPYGYTF. The CDR3 nucleotides are TGTGCCAACCCCTTGGATGCCCCCGGGACAGGGGCGCAGGGCCCCTATGGCTACACCTTC.

This clonotype was seen a handful of times. The chain is built from TRBV20-1 and TRBJ1-4, with unresolved D. Germline V gene sequence: CDR1 DFQATT, CDR2 SNEGSKA (reference sequence). V shed 6 bases and J shed 3 bases, with 5 bases lying between them. The CDR3 runs 11 residues. The CDR3 DNA reads as TGCAGTGCCCGGGCTAATGAAAAACTGTTTTTT. It codes for CSARANEKLFF.

This clonotype was counted at least ten times. V usage is TRBV2 and J usage is TRBJ2-7; 7 bases are shared with TRBD2. The CDR3 runs 15 residues. The V gene end was trimmed by 1 base and the J gene end by 4 bases; junction bases not matched to a gene: 7. CDR1 is SNHLY and CDR2 is FYNNEI in the germline V gene. As DNA, the CDR3 is TGTGCCAGCAGTGAAGAAGTAGCGGGTTTGTACGAGCAGTACTTC. Translated: CASSEEVAGLYEQYF.

CDR3 amino acids: CAWSVRRGRTSTDTQYF. CDR3 coding DNA: TGTGCCTGGAGTGTACGTCGGGGGAGGACTAGCACAGATACGCAGTATTTT. V and J are TRBV30 and TRBJ2-3, with a weak D call TRBD2 (6 bases). CDR3 length equals 17 residues. Trimming took 0 bases from V and 0 from J, leaving 16 bases between them. Per the germline V gene, CDR1 is GTSNPN and CDR2 is SVGIG (reference sequence).

On this clonotype itself: This clone may be a read error of a much larger clone one base away. DNA of the CDR3: TGCAGTGCCCTAGGGACTAGCAGCTACGAGCAGTACTTC. Protein sequence: CSALGTSSYEQYF. The genes are TRBV20-1 and TRBJ2-7, with 9 bases lining up with TRBD2. The V and J ends lost 6 bases and 3 bases, in that order; junction bases with no gene match: 6. Per germline, CDR1 DFQATT and CDR2 SNEGSKA (reference sequence). The CDR3 contains 13 residues.

As for this clonotype: A much larger clone is a single base away; this may be a read error. The chain links TRBV6-1 to TRBJ2-5, with D possibly being TRBD1 or TRBD2 (5 bases each). V was clipped by 5 bases and J by 5 bases, with 18 bases between them. The CDR3 runs 15 residues. CDR1 MNHNS and CDR2 SASEGT come from the germline V gene. For the CDR3, the DNA is TGTGCCAGCAGTTACCCTCCCGAGTGGGGGGAGACCCAGTACTTC. It codes for CASSYPPEWGETQYF.

In its sample, this clonotype was seen a few times. V gene TRBV3-1 combines with J gene TRBJ2-3; TRBD1 agrees at 8 bases. Germline V gene data show CDR1 as LGHDT and CDR2 as YNNKEL (reference sequence). The length of the CDR3 is 19 residues. V lost 3 bases, J lost 1 base, and 15 bases stayed unmatched. The CDR3 coding sequence is TGTGCCAGCAGCCAGGGATGGACAGGGATTCAGGTCGGCACAGATACGCAGTATTTT. Translation: CASSQGWTGIQVGTDTQYF.

The V call is TRBV20-1, the J call TRBJ2-3; D is uncertain. Per germline, CDR1 DFQATT and CDR2 SNEGSKA (reference sequence). CDR3 length: 14 residues. The V end was cut by 2 bases, the J end by 3 bases, with 12 bases between. CDR3 protein: CSARMAVGTDTQYF. CDR3 nucleotide sequence: TGCAGTGCTAGAATGGCGGTTGGGACAGATACGCAGTATTTT.

This clonotype appeared many times. The chain couples TRBV11-2 to TRBJ2-2; 8 positions match TRBD1. Germline lookup yields CDR1 SGHAT and CDR2 FQNNGV. Unmatched junction bases numbered 5, after V lost 5 bases and J lost 3 bases. This CDR3 spans 15 amino acids. CDR3 protein: CASSPQGVDTGELFF. The DNA of the CDR3 is TGTGCCAGCAGCCCACAGGGGGTAGACACCGGGGAGCTGTTTTTT.